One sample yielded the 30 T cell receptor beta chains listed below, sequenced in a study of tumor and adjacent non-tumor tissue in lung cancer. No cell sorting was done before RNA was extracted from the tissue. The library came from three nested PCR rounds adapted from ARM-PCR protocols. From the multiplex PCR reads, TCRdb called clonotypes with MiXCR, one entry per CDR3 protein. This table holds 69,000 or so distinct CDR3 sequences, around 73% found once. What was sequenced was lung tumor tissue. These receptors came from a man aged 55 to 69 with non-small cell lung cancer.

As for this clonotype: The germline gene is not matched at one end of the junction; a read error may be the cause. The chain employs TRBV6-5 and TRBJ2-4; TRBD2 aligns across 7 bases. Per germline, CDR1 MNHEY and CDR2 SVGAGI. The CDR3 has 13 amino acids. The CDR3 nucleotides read TGTGCAAGCATGGGAGGGCCGGCTGACATTCAGTACTTC. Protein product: CASMGGPADIQYF.

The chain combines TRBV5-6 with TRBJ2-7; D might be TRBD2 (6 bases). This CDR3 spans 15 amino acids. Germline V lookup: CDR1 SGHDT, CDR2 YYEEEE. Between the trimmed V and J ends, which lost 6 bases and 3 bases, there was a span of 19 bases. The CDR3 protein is CASNSGLGEVYEQYF. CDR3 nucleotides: TGTGCCAGCAACTCCGGGCTGGGGGAGGTCTACGAGCAGTACTTC.

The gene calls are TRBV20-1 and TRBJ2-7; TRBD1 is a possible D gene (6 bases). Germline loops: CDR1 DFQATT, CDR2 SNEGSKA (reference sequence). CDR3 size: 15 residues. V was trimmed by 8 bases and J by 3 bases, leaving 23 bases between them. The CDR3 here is CSPSIPTGSDYEQYF. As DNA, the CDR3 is TGCAGTCCCTCCATACCAACAGGGAGTGACTACGAGCAGTACTTC.

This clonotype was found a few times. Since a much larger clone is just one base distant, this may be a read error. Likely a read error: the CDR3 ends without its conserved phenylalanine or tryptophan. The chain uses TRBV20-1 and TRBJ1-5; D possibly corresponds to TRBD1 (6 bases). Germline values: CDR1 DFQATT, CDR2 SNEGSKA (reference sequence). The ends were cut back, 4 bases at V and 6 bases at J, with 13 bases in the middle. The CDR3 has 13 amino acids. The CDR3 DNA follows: TGCAGTGCTACGCCTACAGGGTCTCAGCCCCAGCATCTT. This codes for CSATPTGSQPQHL.

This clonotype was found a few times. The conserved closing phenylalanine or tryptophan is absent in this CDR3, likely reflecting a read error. The CDR3 spells CASNLQDSYGYTY. The CDR3 DNA sequence: TGTGCCAGTAATTTACAGGATAGCTATGGCTACACCTAC. J is TRBJ1-2 and V is TRBV6-6; TRBD1 might be the D (5 bases). CDR1 is MNHNY, CDR2 SVGAGI, per germline (reference sequence). V lost 9 bases to trimming and J lost 4 bases, with 15 bases between them. The CDR3 spans 13 residues.

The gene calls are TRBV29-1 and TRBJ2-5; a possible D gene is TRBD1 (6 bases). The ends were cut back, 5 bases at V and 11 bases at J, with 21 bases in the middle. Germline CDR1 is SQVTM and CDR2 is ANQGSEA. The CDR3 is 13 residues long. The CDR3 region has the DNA TGCAGCGTTACCGACAGGTACCAAGAGAGTCAGTACTTC. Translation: CSVTDRYQESQYF. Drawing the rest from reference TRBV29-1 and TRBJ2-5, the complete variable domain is SAVISQKPSRDICQRGTSLTIQCQVDSQVTMMFWYRQQPGQSLTLIATANQGSEATYESGFVIDKFPISRPNLTFSTLTVSNMSPEDSSIYLCSVTDRYQESQYFGPGTRLLVL.

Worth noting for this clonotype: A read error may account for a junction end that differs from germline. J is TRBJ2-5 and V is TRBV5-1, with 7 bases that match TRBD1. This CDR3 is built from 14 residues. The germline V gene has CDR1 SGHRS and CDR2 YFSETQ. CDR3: CTSSLNKGQETQYF. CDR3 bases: TGCACCAGCAGCTTGAATAAGGGACAGGAGACCCAGTACTTC.

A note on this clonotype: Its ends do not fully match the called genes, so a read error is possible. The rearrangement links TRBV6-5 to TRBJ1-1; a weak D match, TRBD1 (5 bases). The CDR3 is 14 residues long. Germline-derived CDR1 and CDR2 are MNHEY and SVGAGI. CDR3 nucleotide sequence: TGTGCCAGCAGTTACTTACAGGCCAACACTGAAGTTTTCTTT. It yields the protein CASSYLQANTEVFF.

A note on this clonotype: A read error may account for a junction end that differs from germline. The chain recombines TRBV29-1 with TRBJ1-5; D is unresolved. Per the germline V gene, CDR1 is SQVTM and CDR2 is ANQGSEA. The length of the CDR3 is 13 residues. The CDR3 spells CNVISSGNQPQHF. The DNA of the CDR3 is TGTAACGTTATCAGTAGTGGCAATCAGCCCCAGCATTTT.

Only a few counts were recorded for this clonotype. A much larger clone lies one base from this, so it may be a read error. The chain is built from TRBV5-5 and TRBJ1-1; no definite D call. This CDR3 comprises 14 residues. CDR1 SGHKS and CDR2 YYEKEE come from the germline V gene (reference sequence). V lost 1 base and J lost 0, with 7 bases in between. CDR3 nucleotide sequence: TGTGCCAGCAGCTTGTTACTGATGAACACTGAAGCTTTCTTT. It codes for CASSLLLMNTEAFF. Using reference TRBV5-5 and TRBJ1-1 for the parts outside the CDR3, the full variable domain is DAGVTQSPTHLIKTRGQQVTLRCSPISGHKSVSWYQQVLGQGPQFIFQYYEKEERGRGNFPDRFSARQFPNYSSELNVNALLLGDSALYLCASSLLLMNTEAFFGQGTRLTVV.

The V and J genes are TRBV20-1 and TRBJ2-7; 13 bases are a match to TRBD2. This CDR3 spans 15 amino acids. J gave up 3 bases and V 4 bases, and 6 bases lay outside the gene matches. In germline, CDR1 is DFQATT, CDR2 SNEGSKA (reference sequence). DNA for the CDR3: TGCAGTGCTATGGGTGGGACTAGCGGGAACTACGAGCAGTACTTC. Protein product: CSAMGGTSGNYEQYF.

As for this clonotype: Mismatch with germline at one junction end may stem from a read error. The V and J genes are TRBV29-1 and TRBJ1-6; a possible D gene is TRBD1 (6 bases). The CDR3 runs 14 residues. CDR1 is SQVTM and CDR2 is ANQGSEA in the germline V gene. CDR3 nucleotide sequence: TGTGGCGTTGCGTTCGGCAGGGGTAATTCACCCCTCCACTTT. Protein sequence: CGVAFGRGNSPLHF.

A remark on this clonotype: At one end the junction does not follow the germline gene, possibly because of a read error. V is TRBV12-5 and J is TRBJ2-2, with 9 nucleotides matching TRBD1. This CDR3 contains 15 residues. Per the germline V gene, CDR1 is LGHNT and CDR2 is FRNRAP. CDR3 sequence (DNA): TGTGTTAGTGATACGGGACAGGGAGAGACCGGGGAGCTGTTTTTT. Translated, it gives CVSDTGQGETGELFF.

CDR3 sequence reads: CAYSYTSGTGELFF. CDR3 DNA: TGTGCCTACAGCTATACTAGTGGAACCGGGGAGCTGTTTTTT. V and J are TRBV11-1 and TRBJ2-2; D might be TRBD2 (5 bases). The CDR3 length is 14 residues. Looked up from germline, CDR1 is SGHAT and CDR2 is FQDESV (reference sequence). Trimming cost V 11 bases and J 5 bases, with 18 bases left between them.

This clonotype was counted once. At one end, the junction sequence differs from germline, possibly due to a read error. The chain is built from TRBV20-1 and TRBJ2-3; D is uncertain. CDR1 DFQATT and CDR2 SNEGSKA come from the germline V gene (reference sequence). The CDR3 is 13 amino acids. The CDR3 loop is CSARSLNTDMQCF. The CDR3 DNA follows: TGCAGCGCTAGATCGCTCAACACAGATATGCAGTGTTTT.

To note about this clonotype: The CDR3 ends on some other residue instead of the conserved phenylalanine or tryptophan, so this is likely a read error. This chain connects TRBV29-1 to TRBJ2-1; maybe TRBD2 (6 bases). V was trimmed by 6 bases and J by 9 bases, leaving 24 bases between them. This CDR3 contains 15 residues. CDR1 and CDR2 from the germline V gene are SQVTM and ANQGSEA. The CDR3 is CSVAGILGGVTEQFY. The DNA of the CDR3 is TGCAGCGTCGCGGGGATTTTGGGCGGGGTAACTGAGCAGTTCTAC.

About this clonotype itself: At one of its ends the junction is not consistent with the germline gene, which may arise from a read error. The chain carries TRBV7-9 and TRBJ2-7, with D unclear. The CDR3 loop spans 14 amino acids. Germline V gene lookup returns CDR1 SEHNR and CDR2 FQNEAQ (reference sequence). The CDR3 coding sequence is TGTGCCATCAGCTCATCAATTTGGACCTACGAGCAGTACTTC. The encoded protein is CAISSSIWTYEQYF.

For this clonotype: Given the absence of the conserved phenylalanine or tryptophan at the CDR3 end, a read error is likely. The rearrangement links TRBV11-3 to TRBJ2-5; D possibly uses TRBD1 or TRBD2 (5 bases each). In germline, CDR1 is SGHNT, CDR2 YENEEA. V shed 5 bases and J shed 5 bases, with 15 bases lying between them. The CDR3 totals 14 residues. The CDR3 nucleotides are TGTGCCAGCAGCCCTAGCAGGGCCGGGGAGACCCAGTACGTG. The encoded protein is CASSPSRAGETQYV.

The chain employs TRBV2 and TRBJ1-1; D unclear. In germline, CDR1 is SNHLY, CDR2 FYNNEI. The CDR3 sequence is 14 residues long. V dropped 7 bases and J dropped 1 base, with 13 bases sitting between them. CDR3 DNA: TGTGCCAGCATCCTTTCGACTCAGAACACTGAAGCTTTCTTT. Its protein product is CASILSTQNTEAFF.

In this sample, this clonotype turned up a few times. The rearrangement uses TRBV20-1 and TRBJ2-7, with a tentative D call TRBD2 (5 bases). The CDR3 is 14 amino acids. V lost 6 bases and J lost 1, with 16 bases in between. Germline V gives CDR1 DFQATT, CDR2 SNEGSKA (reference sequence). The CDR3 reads CSATSGCSSYEQYF. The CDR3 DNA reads TGCAGTGCCACAAGCGGATGCAGTTCCTACGAGCAGTACTTC.

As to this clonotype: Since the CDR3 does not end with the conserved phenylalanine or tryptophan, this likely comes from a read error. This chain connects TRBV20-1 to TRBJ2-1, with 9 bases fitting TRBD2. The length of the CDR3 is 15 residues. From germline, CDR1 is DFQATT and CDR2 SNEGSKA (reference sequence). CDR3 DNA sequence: TGCAGTGCTAGAGATGGGGCTAGCGGGATCAATGCGCAGTTCTTA. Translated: CSARDGASGINAQFL.

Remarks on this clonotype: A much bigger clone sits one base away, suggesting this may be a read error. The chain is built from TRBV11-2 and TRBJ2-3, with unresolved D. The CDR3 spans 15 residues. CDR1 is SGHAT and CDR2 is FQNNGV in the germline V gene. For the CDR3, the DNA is TGTGCCAGCAGCTTAGGGGGTCGGAGTGGAGATACGCGGTATTTT. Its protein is CASSLGGRSGDTRYF.

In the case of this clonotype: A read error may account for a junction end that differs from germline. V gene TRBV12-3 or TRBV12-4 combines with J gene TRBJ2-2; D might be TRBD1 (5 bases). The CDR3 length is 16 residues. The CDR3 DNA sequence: TGTGCCAGCAGTCTCTACCCGGCCACGGACACAGGGGAGCTGTTTTTT. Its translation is CASSLYPATDTGELFF.

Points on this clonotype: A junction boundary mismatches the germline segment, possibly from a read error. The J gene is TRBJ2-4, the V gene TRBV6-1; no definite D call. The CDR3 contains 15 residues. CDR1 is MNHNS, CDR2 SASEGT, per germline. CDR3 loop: CANSDIVLAKNIHYF. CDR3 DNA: TGTGCCAACAGTGACATTGTTTTAGCCAAAAACATTCACTACTTC.

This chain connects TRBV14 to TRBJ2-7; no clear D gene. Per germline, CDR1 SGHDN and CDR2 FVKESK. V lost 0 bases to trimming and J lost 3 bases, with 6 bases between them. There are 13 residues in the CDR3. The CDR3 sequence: CASSQDASYEQYF. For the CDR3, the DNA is TGTGCCAGCAGCCAAGATGCGAGCTACGAGCAGTACTTC.

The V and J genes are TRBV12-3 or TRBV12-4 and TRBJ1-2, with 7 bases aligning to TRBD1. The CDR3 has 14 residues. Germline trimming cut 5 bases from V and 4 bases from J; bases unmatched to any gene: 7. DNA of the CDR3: TGTGCCAGCAGTAATCGGGACAGCGCCTATGGCTACACCTTC. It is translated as CASSNRDSAYGYTF.

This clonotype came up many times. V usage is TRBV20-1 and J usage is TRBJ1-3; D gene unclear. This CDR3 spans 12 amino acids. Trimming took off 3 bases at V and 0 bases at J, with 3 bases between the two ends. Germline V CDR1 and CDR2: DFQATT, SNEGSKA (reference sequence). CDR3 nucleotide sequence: TGCAGTGCTAGGGCCTCTGGAAACACCATATATTTT. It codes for CSARASGNTIYF.

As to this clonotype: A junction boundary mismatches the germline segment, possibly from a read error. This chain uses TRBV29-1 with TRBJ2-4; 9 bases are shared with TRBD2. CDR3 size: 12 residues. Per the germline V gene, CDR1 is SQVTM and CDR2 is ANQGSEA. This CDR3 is CRVETSGNIQYF. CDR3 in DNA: TGTAGAGTGGAGACTAGCGGAAACATTCAGTACTTC.

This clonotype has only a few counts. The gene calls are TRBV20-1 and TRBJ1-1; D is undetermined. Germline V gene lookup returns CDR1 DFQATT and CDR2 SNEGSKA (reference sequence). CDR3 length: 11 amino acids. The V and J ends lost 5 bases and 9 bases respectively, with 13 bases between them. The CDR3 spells CSAASGTQAFF. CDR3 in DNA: TGCAGTGCTGCTTCCGGTACCCAAGCTTTCTTT.

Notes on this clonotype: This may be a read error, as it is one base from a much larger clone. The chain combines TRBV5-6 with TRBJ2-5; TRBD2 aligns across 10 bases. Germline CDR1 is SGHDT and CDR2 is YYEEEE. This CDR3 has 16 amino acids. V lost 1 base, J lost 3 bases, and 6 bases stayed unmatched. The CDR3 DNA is TGTGCCAGCAGCTTGAAACTAGCGGGATTAGAAGAGACCCAGTACTTC. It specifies CASSLKLAGLEETQYF.